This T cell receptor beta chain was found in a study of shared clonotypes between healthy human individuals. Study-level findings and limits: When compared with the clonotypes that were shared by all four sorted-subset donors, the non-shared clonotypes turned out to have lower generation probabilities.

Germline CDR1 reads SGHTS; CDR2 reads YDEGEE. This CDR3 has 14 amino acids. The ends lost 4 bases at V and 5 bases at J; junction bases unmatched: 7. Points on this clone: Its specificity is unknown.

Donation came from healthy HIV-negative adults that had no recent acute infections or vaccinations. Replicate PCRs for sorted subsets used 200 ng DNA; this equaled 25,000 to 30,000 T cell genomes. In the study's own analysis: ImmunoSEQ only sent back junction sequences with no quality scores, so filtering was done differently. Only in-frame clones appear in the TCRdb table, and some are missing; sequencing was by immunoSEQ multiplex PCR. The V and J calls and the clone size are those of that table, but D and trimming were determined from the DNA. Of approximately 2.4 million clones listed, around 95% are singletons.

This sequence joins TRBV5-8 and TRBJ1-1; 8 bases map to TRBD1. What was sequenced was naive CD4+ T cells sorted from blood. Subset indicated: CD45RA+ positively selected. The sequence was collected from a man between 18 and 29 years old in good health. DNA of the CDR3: TGTGCCAGCAGCCCCGGACAGGGTGGAACTGAAGCTTTCTTT. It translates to CASSPGQGGTEAFF.